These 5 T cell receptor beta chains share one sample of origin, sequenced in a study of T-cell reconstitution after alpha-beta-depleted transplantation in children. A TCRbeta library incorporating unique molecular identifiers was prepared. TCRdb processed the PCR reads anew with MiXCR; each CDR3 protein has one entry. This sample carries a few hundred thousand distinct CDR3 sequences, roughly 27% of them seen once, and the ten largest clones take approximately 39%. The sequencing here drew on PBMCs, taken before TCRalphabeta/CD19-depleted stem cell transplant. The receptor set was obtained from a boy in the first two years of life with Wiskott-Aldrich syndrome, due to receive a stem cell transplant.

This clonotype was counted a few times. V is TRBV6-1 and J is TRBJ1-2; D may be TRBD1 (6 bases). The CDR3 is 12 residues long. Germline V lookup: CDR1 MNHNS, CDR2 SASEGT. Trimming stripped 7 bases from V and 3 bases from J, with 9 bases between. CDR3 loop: CASKGGHYGYTF. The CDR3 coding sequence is TGTGCCAGCAAGGGGGGACACTATGGCTACACCTTC.

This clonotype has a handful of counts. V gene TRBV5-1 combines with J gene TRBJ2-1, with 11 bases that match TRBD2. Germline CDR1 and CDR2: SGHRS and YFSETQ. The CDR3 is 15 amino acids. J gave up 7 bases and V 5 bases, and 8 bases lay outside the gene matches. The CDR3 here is CASRQLAGEVNEQFF. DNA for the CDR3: TGCGCCAGCAGGCAACTAGCGGGAGAGGTGAATGAGCAGTTCTTC.

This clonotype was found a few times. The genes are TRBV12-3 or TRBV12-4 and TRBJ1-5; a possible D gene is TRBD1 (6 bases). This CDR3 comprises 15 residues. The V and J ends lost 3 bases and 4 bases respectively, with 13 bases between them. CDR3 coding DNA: TGTGCCAGCAGTTTTTGGGGGGCTAGAAATCAGCCCCAGCATTTT. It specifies CASSFWGARNQPQHF.

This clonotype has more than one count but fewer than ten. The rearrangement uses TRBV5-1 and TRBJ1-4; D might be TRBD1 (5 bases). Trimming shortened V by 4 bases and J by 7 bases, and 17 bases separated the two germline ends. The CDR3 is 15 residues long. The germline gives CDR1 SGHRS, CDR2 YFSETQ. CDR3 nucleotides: TGCGCCAGCAGCCCGGACTGGGGGGAAAGTGAAAAACTGTTTTTT. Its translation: CASSPDWGESEKLFF.

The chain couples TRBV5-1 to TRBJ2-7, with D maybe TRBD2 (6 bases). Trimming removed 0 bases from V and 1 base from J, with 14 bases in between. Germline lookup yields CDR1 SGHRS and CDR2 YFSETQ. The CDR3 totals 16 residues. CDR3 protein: CASSLVRGPISYEQYF. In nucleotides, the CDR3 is TGCGCCAGCAGCTTGGTGCGGGGTCCGATTTCCTACGAGCAGTACTTC. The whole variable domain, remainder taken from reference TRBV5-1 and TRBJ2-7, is KAGVTQTPRYLIKTRGQQVTLSCSPISGHRSVSWYQQTPGQGLQFLFEYFSETQRNKGNFPGRFSGRQFSNSRSEMNVSTLELGDSALYLCASSLVRGPISYEQYFGPGTRLTVT.